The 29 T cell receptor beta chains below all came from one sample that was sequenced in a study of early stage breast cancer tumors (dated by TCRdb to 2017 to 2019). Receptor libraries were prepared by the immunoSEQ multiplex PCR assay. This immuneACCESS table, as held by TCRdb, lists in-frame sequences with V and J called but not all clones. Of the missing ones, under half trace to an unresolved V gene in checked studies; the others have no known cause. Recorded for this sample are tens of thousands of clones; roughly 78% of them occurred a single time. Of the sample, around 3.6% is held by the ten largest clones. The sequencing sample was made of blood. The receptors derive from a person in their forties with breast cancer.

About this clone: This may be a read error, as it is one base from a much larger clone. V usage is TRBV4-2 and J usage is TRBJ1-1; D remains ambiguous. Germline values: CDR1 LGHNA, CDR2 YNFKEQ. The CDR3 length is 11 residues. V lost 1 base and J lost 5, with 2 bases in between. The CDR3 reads CASSQGTEAFF. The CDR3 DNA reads TGTGCCAGCAGCCAAGGGACTGAAGCTTTCTTT.

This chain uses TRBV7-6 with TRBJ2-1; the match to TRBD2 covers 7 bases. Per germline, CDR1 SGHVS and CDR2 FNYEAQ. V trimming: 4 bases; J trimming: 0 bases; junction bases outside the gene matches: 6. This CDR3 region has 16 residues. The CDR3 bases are TGTGCCAGCAGCTCCTGGGGACTATCCTCCTACAATGAGCAGTTCTTC. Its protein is CASSSWGLSSYNEQFF.

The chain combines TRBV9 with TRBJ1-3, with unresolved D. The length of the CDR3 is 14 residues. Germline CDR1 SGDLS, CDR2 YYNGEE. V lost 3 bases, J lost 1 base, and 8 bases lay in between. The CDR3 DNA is TGTGCCAGCAGCGAGGGCGGGTCTGGAAACACCATATATTTT. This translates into CASSEGGSGNTIYF.

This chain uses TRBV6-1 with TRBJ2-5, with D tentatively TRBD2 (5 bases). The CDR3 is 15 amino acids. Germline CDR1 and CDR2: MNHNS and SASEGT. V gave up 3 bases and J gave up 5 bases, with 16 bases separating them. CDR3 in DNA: TGTGCCAGCAGTGAGGAGGACTGGGCACGGGAGACCCAGTACTTC. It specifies CASSEEDWARETQYF.

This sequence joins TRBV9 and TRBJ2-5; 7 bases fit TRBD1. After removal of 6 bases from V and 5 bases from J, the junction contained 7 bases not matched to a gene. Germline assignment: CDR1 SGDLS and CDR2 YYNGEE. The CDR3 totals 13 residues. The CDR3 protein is CASNRQGLETQYF. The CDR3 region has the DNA TGTGCCAGCAATAGACAGGGTTTGGAGACCCAGTACTTC.

The CDR3 coding sequence is TGTGCCAGCAGCGCCGGGACAGGGTCCTACGAGCAGTACTTC. It encodes CASSAGTGSYEQYF. The J gene is TRBJ2-7, the V gene TRBV7-2, with 9 bases that match TRBD1. The CDR3 totals 14 residues. The ends lost 5 bases at V and 1 base at J; junction bases unmatched: 3. Germline-derived CDR1 and CDR2 are SGHTA and FQGNSA.

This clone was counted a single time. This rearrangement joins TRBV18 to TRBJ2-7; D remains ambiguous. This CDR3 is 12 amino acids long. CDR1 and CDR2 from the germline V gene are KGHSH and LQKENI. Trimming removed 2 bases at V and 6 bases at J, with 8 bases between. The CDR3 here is CASSPGNREQYF. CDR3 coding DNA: TGTGCCAGCTCACCAGGGAATCGCGAGCAGTACTTC.

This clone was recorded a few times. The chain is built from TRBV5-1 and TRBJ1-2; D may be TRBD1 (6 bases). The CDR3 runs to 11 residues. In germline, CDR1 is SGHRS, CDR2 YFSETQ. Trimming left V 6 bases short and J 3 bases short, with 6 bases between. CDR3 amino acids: CASTGDYGYTF. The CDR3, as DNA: TGCGCCAGCACAGGGGACTATGGCTACACCTTC.

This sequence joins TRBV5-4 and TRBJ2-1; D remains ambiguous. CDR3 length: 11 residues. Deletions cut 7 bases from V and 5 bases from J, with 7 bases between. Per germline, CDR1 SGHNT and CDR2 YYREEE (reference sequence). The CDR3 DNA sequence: TGTGCCAGCTCACGGAACAATGAGCAGTTCTTC. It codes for CASSRNNEQFF.

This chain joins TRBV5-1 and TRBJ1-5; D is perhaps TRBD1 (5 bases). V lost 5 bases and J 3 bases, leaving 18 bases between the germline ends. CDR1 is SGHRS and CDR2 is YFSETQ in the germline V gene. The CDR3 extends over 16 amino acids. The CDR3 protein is CASRRTPGNDNQPQHF. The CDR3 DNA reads TGCGCCAGCAGACGAACCCCAGGGAATGACAATCAGCCCCAGCATTTT.

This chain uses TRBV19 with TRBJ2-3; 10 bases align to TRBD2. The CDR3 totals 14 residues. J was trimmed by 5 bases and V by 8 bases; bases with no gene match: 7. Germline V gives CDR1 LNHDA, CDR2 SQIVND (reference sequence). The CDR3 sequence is CASSKLAGEDTQYF. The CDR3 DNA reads TGTGCCAGTTCAAAGCTAGCGGGAGAAGATACGCAGTATTTT.

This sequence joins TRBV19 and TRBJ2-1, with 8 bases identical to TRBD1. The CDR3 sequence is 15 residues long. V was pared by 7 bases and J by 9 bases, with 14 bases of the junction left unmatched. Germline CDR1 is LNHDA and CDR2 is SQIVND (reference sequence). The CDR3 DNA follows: TGTGCCAGTACCGGACGGAGACAGGGGTGGGGTGAGCAGTTCTTC. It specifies CASTGRRQGWGEQFF.

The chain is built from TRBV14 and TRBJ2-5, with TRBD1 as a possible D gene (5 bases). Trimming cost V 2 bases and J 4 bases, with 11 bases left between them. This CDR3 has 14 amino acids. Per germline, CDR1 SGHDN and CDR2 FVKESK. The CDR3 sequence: CASSQHRWAETQYF. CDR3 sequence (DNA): TGTGCCAGCAGCCAACACAGGTGGGCAGAGACCCAGTACTTC.

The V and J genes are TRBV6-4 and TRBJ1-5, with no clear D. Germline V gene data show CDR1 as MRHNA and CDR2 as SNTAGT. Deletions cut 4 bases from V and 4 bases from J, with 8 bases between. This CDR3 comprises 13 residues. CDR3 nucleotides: TGTGCCAGCAGTGCCGGGCCGAATCAGCCCCAGCATTTT. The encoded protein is CASSAGPNQPQHF.

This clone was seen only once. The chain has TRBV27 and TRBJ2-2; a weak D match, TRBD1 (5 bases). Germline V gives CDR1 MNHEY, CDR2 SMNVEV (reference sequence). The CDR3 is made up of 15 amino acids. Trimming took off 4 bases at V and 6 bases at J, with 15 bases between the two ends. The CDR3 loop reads CASSYEDSQAGELFF. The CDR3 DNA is TGTGCCAGCAGTTACGAAGACAGTCAGGCCGGGGAGCTGTTTTTT.

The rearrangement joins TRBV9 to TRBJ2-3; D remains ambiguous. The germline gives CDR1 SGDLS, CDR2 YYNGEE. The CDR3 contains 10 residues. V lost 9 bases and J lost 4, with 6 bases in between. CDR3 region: CATPSDTQYF. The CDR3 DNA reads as TGTGCCACGCCCTCAGATACGCAGTATTTT.

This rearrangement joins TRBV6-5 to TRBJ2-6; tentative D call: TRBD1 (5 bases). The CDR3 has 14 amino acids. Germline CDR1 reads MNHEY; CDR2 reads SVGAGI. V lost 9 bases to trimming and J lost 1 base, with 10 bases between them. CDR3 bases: TGTGCCAGTTCCAGGGTTTCTGGGGCCAACGTCCTGACTTTC. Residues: CASSRVSGANVLTF.

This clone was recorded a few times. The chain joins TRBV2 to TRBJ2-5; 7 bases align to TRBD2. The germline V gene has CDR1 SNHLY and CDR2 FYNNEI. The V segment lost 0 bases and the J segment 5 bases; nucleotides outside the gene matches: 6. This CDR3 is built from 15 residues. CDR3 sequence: CASSEAGGSRETQYF. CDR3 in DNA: TGTGCCAGCAGTGAAGCCGGGGGGAGTCGGGAGACCCAGTACTTC.

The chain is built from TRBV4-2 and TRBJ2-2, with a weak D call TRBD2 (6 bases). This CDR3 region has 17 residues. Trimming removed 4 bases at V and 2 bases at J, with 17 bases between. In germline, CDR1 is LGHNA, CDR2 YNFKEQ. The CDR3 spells CASSRAGSGGNTGELFF. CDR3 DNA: TGTGCCAGCAGCCGTGCGGGAAGCGGAGGCAACACCGGGGAGCTGTTTTTT.

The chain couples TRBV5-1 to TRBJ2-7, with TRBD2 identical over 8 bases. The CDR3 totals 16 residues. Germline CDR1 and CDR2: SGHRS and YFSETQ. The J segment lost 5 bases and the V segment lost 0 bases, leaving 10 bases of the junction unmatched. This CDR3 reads CASSLEVAGGTDEQYF. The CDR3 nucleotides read TGCGCCAGCAGCTTGGAAGTCGCGGGAGGTACGGACGAGCAGTACTTC. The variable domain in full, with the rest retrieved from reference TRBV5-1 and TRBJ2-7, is KAGVTQTPRYLIKTRGQQVTLSCSPISGHRSVSWYQQTPGQGLQFLFEYFSETQRNKGNFPGRFSGRQFSNSRSEMNVSTLELGDSALYLCASSLEVAGGTDEQYFGPGTRLTVT.

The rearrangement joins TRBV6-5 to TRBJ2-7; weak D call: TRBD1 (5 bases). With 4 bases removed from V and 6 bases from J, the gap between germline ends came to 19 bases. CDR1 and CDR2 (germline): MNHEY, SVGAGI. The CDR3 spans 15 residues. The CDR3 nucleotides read TGTGCCAGCAGTTCCACCCGACAGACGTCGGGCGAGCAGTACTTC. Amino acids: CASSSTRQTSGEQYF.

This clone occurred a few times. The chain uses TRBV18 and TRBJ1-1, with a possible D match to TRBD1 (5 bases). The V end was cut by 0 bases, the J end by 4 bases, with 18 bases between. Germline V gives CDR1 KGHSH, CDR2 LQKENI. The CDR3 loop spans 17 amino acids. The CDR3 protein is CASSPPLGELGGTEAFF. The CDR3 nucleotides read TGTGCCAGCTCACCACCGTTAGGTGAGTTGGGGGGCACTGAAGCTTTCTTT.

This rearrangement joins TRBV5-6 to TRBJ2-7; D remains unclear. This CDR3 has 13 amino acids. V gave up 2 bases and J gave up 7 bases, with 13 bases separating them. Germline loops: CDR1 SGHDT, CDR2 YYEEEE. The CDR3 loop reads CASSFVTALEQYF. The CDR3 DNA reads TGTGCCAGCAGCTTTGTAACGGCCCTTGAGCAGTACTTC.

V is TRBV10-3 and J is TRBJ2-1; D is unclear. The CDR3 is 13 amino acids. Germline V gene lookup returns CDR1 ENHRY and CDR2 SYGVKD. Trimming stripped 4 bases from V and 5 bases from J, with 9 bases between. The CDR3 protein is CAISVGGDNEQFF. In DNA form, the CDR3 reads TGTGCCATCAGTGTTGGCGGAGACAATGAGCAGTTCTTC.

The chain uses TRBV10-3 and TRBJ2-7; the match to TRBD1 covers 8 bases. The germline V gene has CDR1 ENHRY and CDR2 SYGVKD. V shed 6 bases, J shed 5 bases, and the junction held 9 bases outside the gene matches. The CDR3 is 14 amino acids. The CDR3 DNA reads TGTGCCATCAGGGGGACAGGTGCCCGGGACGAGCAGTACTTC. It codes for CAIRGTGARDEQYF.

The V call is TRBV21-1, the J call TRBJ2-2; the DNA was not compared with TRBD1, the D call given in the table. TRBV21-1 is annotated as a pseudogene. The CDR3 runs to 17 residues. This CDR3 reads CASSPIATGGFTGELFF. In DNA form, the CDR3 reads TGTGCCAGCAGCCCAATCGCGACAGGGGGCTTCACCGGGGAGCTGTTTTTT.

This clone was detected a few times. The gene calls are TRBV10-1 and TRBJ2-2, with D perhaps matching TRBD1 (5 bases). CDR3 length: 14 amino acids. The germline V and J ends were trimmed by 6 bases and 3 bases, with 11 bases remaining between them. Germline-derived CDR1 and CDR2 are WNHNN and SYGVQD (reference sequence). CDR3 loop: CASRPDRDTGELFF. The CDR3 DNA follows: TGCGCCAGCAGACCTGACAGAGACACCGGGGAGCTGTTTTTT.

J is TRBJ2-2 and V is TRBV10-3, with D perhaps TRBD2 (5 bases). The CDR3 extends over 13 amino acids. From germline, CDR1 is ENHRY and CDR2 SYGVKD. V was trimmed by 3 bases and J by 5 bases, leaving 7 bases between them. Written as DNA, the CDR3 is TGTGCCATCAGTGAAGAGGGTACCGGGGAGCTGTTTTTT. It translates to CAISEEGTGELFF.

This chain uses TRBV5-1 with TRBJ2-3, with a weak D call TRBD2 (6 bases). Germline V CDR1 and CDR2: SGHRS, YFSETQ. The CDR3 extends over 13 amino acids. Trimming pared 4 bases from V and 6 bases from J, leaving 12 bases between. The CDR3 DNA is TGCGCCAGCAGCCGTCAGCGGGCTGATACGCAGTATTTT. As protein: CASSRQRADTQYF.